Listed here are 21 T cell receptor beta chains from one sample, sequenced in a study of CXCR3-negative and CXCR3-positive naive CD8 T cells. These TCRs' antigens remain unknown. Findings and caveats of the study: Naive cells that were CXCR3-positive had more hydrophobic TRB CDR3s (compared with CXCR3-negative naive cells).

UMI-labeled 5' RACE yielded the TRB cDNA libraries. Reanalyzing the 5' RACE reads, TCRdb keeps one entry per CDR3 protein, without DNA. There are some 85,000 distinct CDR3 sequences in the sample, with around 0.53% held by the top ten. Sequenced: naive CXCR3+ CD8+ T cells from blood. Documented subset: CD45RO-CCR7+CD27+CD95- naive CD8+ T cells expressing CXCR3 (TNR3+). Receptors were obtained from a human donor in good health. Some clones in this sample may be carry-over from other donors' samples.

The chain couples TRBV11-2 to TRBJ2-7. Germline assignment: CDR1 SGHAT and CDR2 FQNNGV. CDR3 size: 13 residues. CDR3: CASSETGNYEQYF. Based on the CDR3 plus reference TRBV11-2 and TRBJ2-7, the full variable domain is EAGVAQSPRYKIIEKRQSVAFWCNPISGHATLYWYQQILGQGPKLLIQFQNNGVVDDSQLPKDRFSAERLKGVDSTLKIQPAKLEDSAVYLCASSETGNYEQYFGPGTRLTVT.

The chain carries TRBV20-1 and TRBJ2-7; TCRdb proposes TRBD1, but this gene call is untestable without DNA. There are 15 residues in the CDR3. Germline CDR1 is DFQATT and CDR2 is SNEGSKA (reference sequence). CDR3 loop: CSARDHQGASYEQYF.

The rearrangement uses TRBV10-3 and TRBJ2-1; TCRdb picks TRBD1, but there is no DNA to check that call. The CDR3 has 13 amino acids. Germline CDR1 ENHRY, CDR2 SYGVKD. The CDR3 spells CAITPDGYNEQFF.

The gene calls are TRBV28 and TRBJ2-3; TCRdb's D gene call, TRBD2, goes unchecked for lack of DNA. From germline, CDR1 is MDHEN and CDR2 SYDVKM. The CDR3 is 14 amino acids. The CDR3 here is CASSLRERTDTQYF.

The chain employs TRBV6-5 and TRBJ1-1; TCRdb names TRBD1, which stays unverified in the absence of DNA. This CDR3 comprises 13 residues. CDR1 is MNHEY and CDR2 is SVGAGI in the germline V gene. CDR3 amino acids: CASTLSFGAEAFF.

The rearrangement links TRBV7-9 to TRBJ1-2; TCRdb's D gene call, TRBD1, goes unchecked for lack of DNA. The CDR3 consists of 12 residues. CDR1 SEHNR and CDR2 FQNEAQ come from the germline V gene (reference sequence). Here the CDR3 reads CASSSGIYGYTF.

The gene calls are TRBV4-1 and TRBJ2-1; TCRdb gives TRBD2 as the D gene, but with no DNA this cannot be confirmed. The CDR3 is 15 amino acids. Germline CDR1 reads MGHRA; CDR2 reads YSYEKL. CDR3 loop: CASSDRLGVSDEQFF.

The chain has TRBV28 and TRBJ2-2; TCRdb outputs TRBD1, but without DNA this stays unchecked. The CDR3 sequence is 15 residues long. Germline V CDR1 and CDR2: MDHEN, SYDVKM. CDR3 sequence: CASSPRQPNTGELFF. Drawing the rest from reference TRBV28 and TRBJ2-2, the complete variable domain is DVKVTQSSRYLVKRTGEKVFLECVQDMDHENMFWYRQDPGLGLRLIYFSYDVKMKEKGDIPEGYSVSREKKERFSLILESASTNQTSMYLCASSPRQPNTGELFFGEGSRLTVL.

The chain is built from TRBV20-1 and TRBJ2-7; TCRdb's D call, TRBD1, is unchecked because there is no DNA. This CDR3 comprises 13 residues. The V gene's germline CDR1 is DFQATT and CDR2 SNEGSKA (reference sequence). The CDR3 protein is CSARYRGNPEQYF.

The chain joins TRBV7-8 to TRBJ2-5; TCRdb calls TRBD2, which cannot be checked without DNA. CDR3 length: 15 amino acids. Looked up from germline, CDR1 is SGHVS and CDR2 is FQNEAQ. The CDR3: CASSVPFSGQETQYF.

V and J are TRBV27 and TRBJ2-7. The CDR3 covers 12 residues. In germline, CDR1 is MNHEY, CDR2 SMNVEV (reference sequence). CDR3 sequence: CASSPKVHEQYF.

This chain connects TRBV6-5 to TRBJ2-2; checking the TCRdb D call of TRBD2 is not possible without DNA. CDR1 and CDR2 from the germline V gene are MNHEY and SVGAGI. The CDR3 loop spans 16 amino acids. The CDR3 is CASSYATGTQTGELFF.

J is TRBJ2-5 and V is TRBV7-6; TCRdb lists TRBD1, though no DNA is available to test this call. Germline V gene sequence: CDR1 SGHVS, CDR2 FNYEAQ. The CDR3 loop spans 16 amino acids. The CDR3 region is CASSLDQGPPQETQYF.

This chain connects TRBV7-6 to TRBJ1-1. Germline values: CDR1 SGHVS, CDR2 FNYEAQ. CDR3 size: 15 residues. The CDR3 sequence: CASSLSEAGNTEAFF.

The rearrangement joins TRBV27 to TRBJ2-1; with no DNA, the TCRdb D assignment of TRBD1 cannot be verified. This CDR3 is 15 amino acids long. CDR1 MNHEY and CDR2 SMNVEV come from the germline V gene (reference sequence). CDR3 protein: CASRPDRGLYNEQFF.

This chain uses TRBV6-5 with TRBJ1-1. CDR1 is MNHEY, CDR2 SVGAGI, per germline. The CDR3 sequence is 14 residues long. CDR3 amino acids: CASSYDRVGTEAFF.

V and J are TRBV28 and TRBJ1-5; checking the TCRdb D call of TRBD1 is not possible without DNA. The length of the CDR3 is 15 residues. Germline V gives CDR1 MDHEN, CDR2 SYDVKM. This chain's CDR3 is CASGPGYRSNQPQHF.

The V and J genes are TRBV5-1 and TRBJ1-1; TCRdb calls TRBD1, which cannot be checked without DNA. This CDR3 is 16 amino acids long. CDR1 and CDR2 (germline): SGHRS, YFSETQ. The CDR3 reads CASSMRGAGPYTEAFF.

This chain connects TRBV7-6 to TRBJ2-7. The CDR3 has 14 amino acids. CDR1 is SGHVS, CDR2 FNYEAQ, per germline. The CDR3 sequence: CASSDLGLVYEQYF.

The CDR3 is CASTSPPRSYEQYF. The chain couples TRBV28 to TRBJ2-7; TCRdb's D gene call, TRBD1, goes unchecked for lack of DNA. CDR1 is MDHEN, CDR2 SYDVKM, per germline. The CDR3 covers 14 residues. Using reference TRBV28 and TRBJ2-7 for the parts outside the CDR3, the full variable domain is DVKVTQSSRYLVKRTGEKVFLECVQDMDHENMFWYRQDPGLGLRLIYFSYDVKMKEKGDIPEGYSVSREKKERFSLILESASTNQTSMYLCASTSPPRSYEQYFGPGTRLTVT.

J is TRBJ2-7 and V is TRBV28; no DNA is available, so the TRBD1 call from TCRdb remains unchecked. The CDR3 sequence is 15 residues long. In germline, CDR1 is MDHEN, CDR2 SYDVKM. CDR3 residues: CASRYLADRVYEQYF.